What follows is one T cell receptor beta chain and its context. The antigen remains undetermined. This entry is derived from a study of glioma-infiltrating T cells after dendritic cell vaccination. Study summary: Autologous tumor lysate was loaded overnight onto monocyte-derived dendritic cells grown approximately seven days with IL-4 and GM-CSF. Dendritic cell vaccine was injected intradermally three times, biweekly.

Clones were sequenced by immunoSEQ multiplex PCR, and TCRdb holds only the in-frame ones, with some missing. The data contain some 70,000 clones, 81% of them singletons. Study conclusions and caveats: Longer survival after dendritic cell vaccination followed higher pretreatment TIL content.

This material consisted of blood, taken before dendritic cell vaccination. This TCR was sampled from a human donor with glioblastoma.

The CDR3 spells CASSDLGQLNTEAFF. The CDR3 bases are TGCGCCAGCAGTGATCTTGGACAGCTGAACACTGAAGCTTTCTTT. This chain connects TRBV10-1 to TRBJ1-1; maybe TRBD1 (6 bases). Germline CDR1 WNHNN, CDR2 SYGVQD (reference sequence). The V end lost 3 bases, the J end lost 0 bases, and 11 bases lay between the germline ends. The CDR3 spans 15 residues.